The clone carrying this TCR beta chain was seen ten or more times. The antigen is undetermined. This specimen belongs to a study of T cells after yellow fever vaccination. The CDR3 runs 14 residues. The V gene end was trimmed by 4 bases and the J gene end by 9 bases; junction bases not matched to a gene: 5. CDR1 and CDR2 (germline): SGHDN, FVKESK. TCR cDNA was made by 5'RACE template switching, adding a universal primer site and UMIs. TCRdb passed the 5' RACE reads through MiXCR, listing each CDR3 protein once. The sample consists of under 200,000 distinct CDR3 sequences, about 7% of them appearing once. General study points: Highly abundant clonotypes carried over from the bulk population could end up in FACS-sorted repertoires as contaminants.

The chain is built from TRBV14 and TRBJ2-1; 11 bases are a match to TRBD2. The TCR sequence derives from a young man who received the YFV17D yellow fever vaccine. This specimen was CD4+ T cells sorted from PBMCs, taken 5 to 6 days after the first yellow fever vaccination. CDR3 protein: CASSPTSGGLEQFF. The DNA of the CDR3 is TGTGCCAGCAGCCCAACTAGCGGGGGCCTTGAGCAGTTCTTC. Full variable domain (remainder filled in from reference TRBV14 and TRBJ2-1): EAGVTQFPSHSVIEKGQTVTLRCDPISGHDNLYWYRRVMGKEIKFLLHFVKESKQDESGMPNNRFLAERTGGTYSTLKVQPAELEDSGVYFCASSPTSGGLEQFFGPGTRLTVL.